These 18 T cell receptor beta chains share one sample of origin, sequenced in a study of brain metastases from non-small cell lung cancer. Sequenced by immunoSEQ multiplex PCR; TCRdb stores in-frame clones only, minus some. The top ten clones hold 18% of a sample with just under 2,500 clones, about four fifths of them seen once. The sequencing sample was made of primary lung tumor tissue. These receptors all come from a donor aged 40 or older with non-small cell lung cancer.

The chain carries TRBV27 and TRBJ2-1, with TRBD2 identical over 7 bases. The CDR3 totals 12 residues. V lost 7 bases and J lost 9; bases outside the gene matches: 6. CDR1 MNHEY and CDR2 SMNVEV come from the germline V gene (reference sequence). The CDR3 is CASKEAGSEQFF. CDR3 coding DNA: TGTGCCAGCAAAGAAGCGGGGAGTGAGCAGTTCTTC.

The rearrangement joins TRBV10-3 to TRBJ2-5, with 7 bases matching TRBD2. The CDR3 consists of 14 residues. V was pared by 8 bases and J by 1 base, with 7 bases of the junction left unmatched. Germline V CDR1 and CDR2: ENHRY, SYGVKD. This CDR3 reads CAIAASGSQETQYF. In DNA form, the CDR3 reads TGTGCCATCGCGGCTAGCGGAAGCCAAGAGACCCAGTACTTC.

V is TRBV27 and J is TRBJ1-2, with D perhaps TRBD1 (5 bases). This CDR3 is built from 15 residues. Deletions cut 3 bases from V and 7 bases from J, with 18 bases between. Per germline, CDR1 MNHEY and CDR2 SMNVEV (reference sequence). The chain's CDR3 is CASSFSGTSPGGYTF. In nucleotides, the CDR3 is TGTGCCAGCAGTTTTTCGGGGACCTCCCCCGGTGGCTACACCTTC.

The chain is built from TRBV18 and TRBJ1-1; a weak D match, TRBD1 (5 bases). The germline V gene has CDR1 KGHSH and CDR2 LQKENI. V lost 2 bases, J lost 3 bases, and 7 bases lay in between. This CDR3 has 13 residues. The chain's CDR3 is CASSPSRDTEAFF. As DNA, the CDR3 is TGTGCCAGCTCACCAAGCAGGGACACTGAAGCTTTCTTT.

The sample holds one count of this clone. The chain recombines TRBV6-5 with TRBJ1-1, with TRBD1 matching 7 bases. The CDR3 totals 13 residues. J was trimmed by 5 bases and V by 5 bases; bases with no gene match: 5. CDR1 is MNHEY, CDR2 SVGAGI, per germline. Written as DNA, the CDR3 is TGTGCCAGCAGTCTGACAGGGCGGACTGAAGCTTTCTTT. Translated: CASSLTGRTEAFF.

As for this clone: One end of the junction varies from germline; a read error may be responsible. The chain links TRBV5-5 to TRBJ1-2; possibly TRBD1 for D (5 bases). Germline V gene sequence: CDR1 SGHKS, CDR2 YYEKEE (reference sequence). The CDR3 loop spans 17 amino acids. CDR3 bases: TGTACCAGCAGCTCGACGTACACAGGAGCCCGGAACTATGGCTACACCTTC. This codes for CTSSSTYTGARNYGYTF. The entire variable domain, with the rest obtained from reference TRBV5-5 and TRBJ1-2, is as follows: DAGVTQSPTHLIKTRGQQVTLRCSPISGHKSVSWYQQVLGQGPQFIFQYYEKEERGRGNFPDRFSARQFPNYSSELNVNALLLGDSALYLCTSSSTYTGARNYGYTFGSGTRLTVV.

A single count supports this clone. The chain is built from TRBV10-1 and TRBJ2-2, with TRBD1 matching over 7 bases. Germline values: CDR1 WNHNN, CDR2 SYGVQD (reference sequence). Trimming removed 8 bases from V and 4 bases from J; junction bases left unmatched: 7. The CDR3 spans 14 residues. CDR3 bases: TGCGCCAGCCAGACAGGGATTTCCACCGGGGAGCTGTTTTTT. This encodes CASQTGISTGELFF.

On this clone itself: One end of the junction fails to match germline, which may point to a read error. Other DNA sequences within the sample encode an identical CDR3. This chain connects TRBV19 to TRBJ2-5, with D uncertain. Germline values: CDR1 LNHDA, CDR2 SQIVND (reference sequence). The CDR3 runs to 13 residues. Written as DNA, the CDR3 is TGTGCTAGTAGTATAGGTGCGTGGGAGACCCAGTACTTC. Translation: CASSIGAWETQYF.

The rearrangement links TRBV4-3 to TRBJ2-3, with 13 bases matching TRBD2. The junction had 10 bases not matched to a gene; V was cut back by 0 bases and J by 4 bases. This CDR3 contains 19 residues. Germline V gene sequence: CDR1 LGHNA, CDR2 YSLEER. Here the CDR3 DNA reads TGCGCCAGCAGCCAAGATCCGGCGACTAGCGGGGGGTTCGCAGATACGCAGTATTTT. It translates to CASSQDPATSGGFADTQYF.

The chain links TRBV5-1 to TRBJ1-1, with unresolved D. The CDR3 length is 14 residues. Germline-derived CDR1 and CDR2 are SGHRS and YFSETQ. V shed 2 bases and J shed 0 bases, with 8 bases lying between them. CDR3 in amino acids: CASSLVGMNTEAFF. CDR3 DNA: TGCGCCAGCAGCTTAGTGGGGATGAACACTGAAGCTTTCTTT.

The genes are TRBV7-8 and TRBJ1-1; TRBD1 is a possible D gene (6 bases). Between the trimmed V and J ends, which lost 2 bases and 6 bases, there was a span of 10 bases. Germline V gene lookup returns CDR1 SGHVS and CDR2 FQNEAQ. The length of the CDR3 is 13 residues. In nucleotides, the CDR3 is TGTGCCAGCAGCTTAACAGGGAAGGCTGAAGCTTTCTTT. Translating it yields CASSLTGKAEAFF.

The chain joins TRBV28 to TRBJ1-6; a possible D gene is TRBD1 (5 bases). CDR3 length: 15 amino acids. Deletions cut 7 bases from V and 1 base from J, with 11 bases between. Germline assignment: CDR1 MDHEN and CDR2 SYDVKM. CDR3 sequence reads: CASIRQHSYNSPLHF. CDR3 nucleotides: TGTGCCAGCATCAGACAGCATTCCTATAATTCACCCCTCCACTTT.

The chain employs TRBV5-4 and TRBJ1-5; D might be TRBD1 (6 bases). Per the germline V gene, CDR1 is SGHNT and CDR2 is YYREEE (reference sequence). Trimming took off 2 bases at V and 1 base at J, with 13 bases between the two ends. This CDR3 contains 16 residues. The CDR3 loop reads CASSLTPGASNQPQHF. In nucleotides, the CDR3 is TGTGCCAGCAGCTTAACTCCGGGGGCGAGCAATCAGCCCCAGCATTTT.

DNA for the CDR3: TGTGCCATAACCCGTGGGGACGCCAATTCCTACGAGCAGTACTTC. Its protein product is CAITRGDANSYEQYF. The chain links TRBV9 to TRBJ2-7; D tentatively fits TRBD1 or TRBD2 (5 bases each). The V gene's germline CDR1 is SGDLS and CDR2 YYNGEE. The V and J ends lost 9 bases and 1 base respectively, with 20 bases between them. The CDR3 runs 15 residues.

CDR3: CASSLSGTSGFYNEQFF. The CDR3 nucleotides are TGTGCCAGCAGCCTCTCCGGGACTAGCGGATTCTACAATGAGCAGTTCTTC. The chain carries TRBV27 and TRBJ2-1; 11 bases match TRBD2. The CDR3 has 17 amino acids. Trimming at V came to 6 bases and at J to 3 bases, leaving 10 bases not matched to a gene. Germline-derived CDR1 and CDR2 are MNHEY and SMNVEV (reference sequence).

The chain combines TRBV19 with TRBJ2-3; D is unresolved. Germline V lookup: CDR1 LNHDA, CDR2 SQIVND (reference sequence). This CDR3 spans 12 amino acids. V was trimmed by 4 bases and J by 1 base, leaving 3 bases between them. CDR3 residues: CASSTRTDTQYF. The CDR3, as DNA: TGTGCCAGTAGTACACGCACAGATACGCAGTATTTT. Full variable domain (outside the CDR3, taken from reference TRBV19 and TRBJ2-3): DGGITQSPKYLFRKEGQNVTLSCEQNLNHDAMYWYRQDPGQGLRLIYYSQIVNDFQKGDIAEGYSVSREKKESFPLTVTSAQKNPTAFYLCASSTRTDTQYFGPGTRLTVL.

J is TRBJ2-7 and V is TRBV19; maybe TRBD2 (5 bases). From germline, CDR1 is LNHDA and CDR2 SQIVND (reference sequence). The CDR3 sequence is 14 residues long. Trimming removed 4 bases from V and 0 bases from J, with 10 bases in between. The CDR3 nucleotides are TGTGCCAGTAGTACAGGAGGATCCTCCTACGAGCAGTACTTC. It encodes CASSTGGSSYEQYF.

The chain carries TRBV9 and TRBJ2-5; 8 bases are a match to TRBD2. The V gene's germline CDR1 is SGDLS and CDR2 YYNGEE. The CDR3 is made up of 17 amino acids. The V gene end was trimmed by 4 bases and the J gene end by 1 base; junction bases not matched to a gene: 12. This CDR3 is CASSTQDGGATQETQYF. The DNA of the CDR3 is TGTGCCAGCAGCACCCAGGACGGGGGGGCTACCCAAGAGACCCAGTACTTC.